This T cell receptor beta chain derives from a study of CD8 T cells in Susac syndrome. The CDR3 is made up of 13 amino acids. Germline V gene data show CDR1 as LGHDT and CDR2 as YNNKEL (reference sequence). V was shortened by 1 base and J by 10 bases, with 8 bases between the two germline ends. The RNA, about 0.45 to 1 ug, was put through reverse transcription using random hexamers. Via MiXCR, TCRdb re-called the immunoSEQ multiplex PCR reads, giving one row per CDR3 protein. This repertoire shows around 150,000 distinct CDR3 sequences, more than 90% found once; its top ten account for over 0.12%. The sequenced target, TCR beta, came from blood CD8+ and CD4+ T cells.

The origin of this receptor is a human donor in good health. This chain links TRBV3-1 with TRBJ1-6; possible D gene TRBD1, 5 bases. Sequencing was performed on CD4+ T cells from PBMCs. CDR3 sequence reads: CASSQGGDSPLHF. The CDR3 coding sequence is TGTGCCAGCAGCCAAGGAGGGGACTCACCCCTCCACTTT.